This entry concerns a single T cell receptor beta chain. The data derive from a study of blood T cell repertoires in COVID-19. With 6 bases removed from V and 0 bases from J, the gap between germline ends came to 9 bases. Germline V lookup: CDR1 SGHVS, CDR2 FQNEAQ. The CDR3 contains 13 residues. The repertoire was sequenced with immunoSEQ multiplex PCR; TCRdb's copy has only in-frame clones and lacks some. The profile shows 260,000 or so clones, roughly four fifths of them singletons. What was sequenced was peripheral blood. The chain joins TRBV7-8 to TRBJ2-7, with D possibly TRBD1 on 6 matching bases. The sequence derives from a woman aged 70-85 years with acute or convalescent COVID-19. CDR3 sequence: CASRGHSSYEQYF. CDR3 nucleotides: TGTGCCAGCAGGGGACACAGCTCCTACGAGCAGTACTTC.